The entry that follows covers one T cell receptor beta chain sequence. The data belong to a study of cytomegalovirus exposure and HLA in healthy donors. 13 Jbeta primers and 60 Vbeta primers were used for the PCR. Measured with immunoSEQ multiplex PCR; TCRdb has only the in-frame clones, and not every one. The sample lists approximately 82,000 clones, about 9.4% occurring once. The junction had 9 bases not matched to a gene; V was cut back by 6 bases and J by 7 bases. Germline CDR1 SNHLY, CDR2 FYNNEI. The CDR3 length is 15 residues. This sequence was found in a man aged 55 to 70 in good health and CMV-seropositive. Sequences were obtained from PBMCs. The chain couples TRBV2 to TRBJ2-7, with TRBD2 identical over 13 bases. In DNA, the CDR3 is TGTGCCAGCAGGCCGGGACTAGCGGGATTTGGGGAGCAGTACTTC. This encodes CASRPGLAGFGEQYF. The complete variable domain, with remaining parts taken from reference TRBV2 and TRBJ2-7, reads EPEVTQTPSHQVTQMGQEVILRCVPISNHLYFYWYRQILGQKVEFLVSFYNNEISEKSEIFDDQFSVERPDGSNFTLKIRSTKLEDSAMYFCASRPGLAGFGEQYFGPGTRLTVT.